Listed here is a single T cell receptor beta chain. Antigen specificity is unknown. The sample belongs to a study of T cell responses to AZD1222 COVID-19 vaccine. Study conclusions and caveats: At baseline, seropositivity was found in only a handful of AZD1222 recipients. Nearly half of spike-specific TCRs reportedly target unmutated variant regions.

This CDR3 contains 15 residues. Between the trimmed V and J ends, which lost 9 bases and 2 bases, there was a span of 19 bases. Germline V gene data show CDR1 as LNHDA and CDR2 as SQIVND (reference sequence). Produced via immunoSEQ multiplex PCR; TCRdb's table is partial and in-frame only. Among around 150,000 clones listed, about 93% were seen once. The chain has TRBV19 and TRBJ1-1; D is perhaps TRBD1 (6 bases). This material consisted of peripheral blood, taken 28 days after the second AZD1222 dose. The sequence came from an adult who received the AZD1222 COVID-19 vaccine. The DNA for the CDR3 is TGTGCCAGCTCTCGACCGGGACATTCCAACACTGAAGCTTTCTTT. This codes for CASSRPGHSNTEAFF.